The rows below give T cell receptor beta chains drawn from one sample of a study of T cell responses to AZD1222 COVID-19 vaccine. Sequencing was performed with immunoSEQ multiplex PCR; in TCRdb, only in-frame clones are kept and a portion is missing. Among more than 100,000 clones listed, about 90% were seen once. The input for sequencing was peripheral blood, taken on day 0 of AZD1222 vaccination. These receptors came from an adult in good health. Both conserved end residues are part of each CDR3. D genes are given only for firm matches. The size field is filled for only some rows; it gives once, few, many or a size class.

V	J	size	D	DNA	CDR3
TRBV14	TRBJ1-1	NA	NA	TGTGCCAGCAGCCGTTCAGGGGTTTTCACTGAAGCTTTCTTT	CASSRSGVFTEAFF
TRBV7-8	TRBJ1-6	NA	NA	TGTGCCAGCAGTCCGCGGGAGGGAAATTCACCCCTCCACTTT	CASSPREGNSPLHF
TRBV5-4	TRBJ1-2	NA	TRBD1	TGTGCCAGCAGCCTCTGGGCAGGTGTTTCAGGGGGCGCCTCCTATGGCTACACCTTC	CASSLWAGVSGGASYGYTF
TRBV1	TRBJ1-1	NA	NA	TGCACCAGCAGCCCCCCACCCCGGGGGACTGAAGCTTTCTTT	CTSSPPPRGTEAFF
TRBV23-1	TRBJ1-1	NA	NA	TGCGCCAGCAACGCGACTGTGATACCGAACACTGAAGCTTTCTTT	CASNATVIPNTEAFF
TRBV11-3	TRBJ2-1	NA	TRBD1	TGTGCCAGCAGCTCAAACCAGGGGACAGGGGCCGATGAGCAGTTCTTC	CASSSNQGTGADEQFF
TRBV27	TRBJ2-7	NA	NA	TGTGCCAGCAGAACGGGGCCCTCCTACGAGCAGTACTTC	CASRTGPSYEQYF
TRBV3-1/TRBV3-2	TRBJ1-5	NA	NA	TGTGCCAGCAGCCAAGGGGGGCTAGGGAATCAGCCCCAGCATTTT	CASSQGGLGNQPQHF
TRBV27	TRBJ2-5	NA	NA	TGTGCCAGCAGTCCCCTGACAGCTTCCCTCCAAGAGACCCAGTACTTC	CASSPLTASLQETQYF
TRBV3-1/TRBV3-2	TRBJ2-2	few	NA	TGTGCCAGCAGCCAAGATCGGACTTTGTGGGGACCCGGGACTAACACCGGGGAGCTGTTTTTT	CASSQDRTLWGPGTNTGELFF
TRBV5-5	TRBJ2-7	NA	TRBD2	TGTGCCAGCAGCGAAGTCCCCCCGGGGGGGCACGAGCAGTACTTC	CASSEVPPGGHEQYF
TRBV29-1	TRBJ2-3	NA	TRBD1	TGCAGCGTCCTCACACAGGGGGCCACAGATACGCAGTATTTT	CSVLTQGATDTQYF
TRBV5-1	TRBJ2-5	NA	TRBD2	TGCGCCAGCCTACAACCGGGGGCTAGCGGGAAAGGGACCCAGTACTTC	CASLQPGASGKGTQYF
TRBV11-2	TRBJ1-1	NA	NA	TGTGCCAGCAGAGGGGTAATCACTGAAGCTTTCTTT	CASRGVITEAFF
TRBV19	TRBJ1-2	NA	TRBD1	TGTGCCAGTAGTCCTGGGACAGGGTATAATGGCTACACCTTC	CASSPGTGYNGYTF
TRBV4-2	TRBJ2-7	NA	TRBD2	TGTGCCAGCAGCCAAGATCCTACTAGCGGGGCCTACGAGCAGTACTTC	CASSQDPTSGAYEQYF
TRBV5-1	TRBJ2-1	NA	TRBD1	TGCGCCAGCAGCTTGATCGGGACAGGGGGTAATGAGCAGTTCTTC	CASSLIGTGGNEQFF
TRBV4-1	TRBJ2-2	once	TRBD2	TGCGCCAGCAGCCAGGGACTAGCGGGAGTTTTCGGGGAGCTGTTTTTT	CASSQGLAGVFGELFF
TRBV2	TRBJ2-7	NA	NA	TGTGCCAGCAGTGCAGCGATCTACGAGCAGTACTTC	CASSAAIYEQYF
TRBV24-1	TRBJ2-1	NA	NA	TGTGCCACCAGTGATTTGCACTCCTCGGAGCAGTTCTTC	CATSDLHSSEQFF
TRBV7-9	TRBJ1-1	NA	NA	TGTGCCAGCAGCCGGGCGGGCGGAACTGAAGCTTTCTTT	CASSRAGGTEAFF
TRBV5-1	TRBJ1-2	NA	NA	TGCGCCAGCAGTTTGGGCCCTGGGACGGCTGCGTATGGCTACACCTTC	CASSLGPGTAAYGYTF
TRBV5-4	TRBJ1-1	NA	NA	TGTGCCAGCAGCGTCAAAGGGTATACGAACACTGAAGCTTTCTTT	CASSVKGYTNTEAFF
TRBV5-5	TRBJ1-2	NA	NA	TGTGCCAGCAGTTCGAACCTTTATGGCTACACCTTC	CASSSNLYGYTF
TRBV6-5	TRBJ2-7	medium-sized	NA	TGTGCCAGCAGTTACTCTCCAGGGGACGAGCAGTACTTC	CASSYSPGDEQYF
TRBV2	TRBJ2-7	NA	TRBD1	TGTGCCAGCATCCGGACAGGGGGCTCCTACGAGCAGTACTTC	CASIRTGGSYEQYF
TRBV30	TRBJ1-5	NA	NA	TGTGCCTGGAGTGGGGGGGGGAATCAGCCCCAGCATTTT	CAWSGGGNQPQHF
TRBV2	TRBJ1-2	NA	NA	TGTGCCAGCAGTCCCGGGGGCTATGGCTACACCTTC	CASSPGGYGYTF
TRBV6-5	TRBJ2-5	few	NA	TGTGCCAGCATCAACAGGGCCCAAGAGACCCAGTACTTC	CASINRAQETQYF
TRBV19	TRBJ1-5	NA	TRBD1	TGTGCCAGTAGGGGGACAGGGTTTCATCAGCCCCAGCATTTT	CASRGTGFHQPQHF
TRBV18	TRBJ1-2	NA	NA	TGTGCCAGCTCACCCCCACCCCCTCCCGACTGGGGCTACACCTTC	CASSPPPPPDWGYTF
TRBV5-1	TRBJ2-1	NA	NA	TGCGCCAGCAGCCTCGGCTCCTACAATGAGCAGTTCTTC	CASSLGSYNEQFF
TRBV7-6	TRBJ2-7	NA	NA	TGTGCCAGCAGCTTAGCGCAGACCTACGAGCAGTACTTC	CASSLAQTYEQYF
TRBV6-1	TRBJ1-5	NA	NA	TGTGCCAGCAGTGAAAATAGGGGGAGCAATCAGCCCCAGCATTTT	CASSENRGSNQPQHF
TRBV24-1	TRBJ2-3	NA	TRBD1	TGTGCCACCACCTCTGGGGACAGGGACTCTAGCACAGATACGCAGTATTTT	CATTSGDRDSSTDTQYF
TRBV28	TRBJ2-1	NA	NA	TGTGCCAGCGGGGTAGCGGCGAAGGCTTACAATGAGCAGTTCTTC	CASGVAAKAYNEQFF
TRBV5-5	TRBJ2-1	NA	TRBD2	TGTGCCAGCAGCTTGTCTACTAGCGGGAGCAATGAGCAGTTCTTC	CASSLSTSGSNEQFF
TRBV19	TRBJ1-4	NA	NA	TGTGCCAGTAGTTACATTCCAGGACCGATTAATGAAAAACTGTTTTTT	CASSYIPGPINEKLFF
TRBV27	TRBJ2-1	NA	NA	TGTGCCAGCAGACAGGGTCTAAACTACAATGAGCAGTTCTTC	CASRQGLNYNEQFF
TRBV5-8	TRBJ1-3	NA	NA	TGTGCCAGCAGCTTGGACGGCGTCCTTCTCTCTGGAAACACCATATATTTT	CASSLDGVLLSGNTIYF
TRBV10-3	TRBJ1-1	NA	TRBD1	TGTGCCATCAGACGGGACAGGGGTGAAGCTTTCTTT	CAIRRDRGEAFF
TRBV3-1/TRBV3-2	TRBJ1-6	NA	NA	TGTGCCAGCAGCCAAGTCGCGACTAATTCACCCCTCCACTTT	CASSQVATNSPLHF
TRBV7-9	TRBJ2-7	NA	NA	TGTGCCAGCAGCCCCTCCGACGGTCGGTACGAGCAGTACTTC	CASSPSDGRYEQYF
TRBV5-1	TRBJ1-3	NA	TRBD1	TGCGCCAGCAGCTTGAGTAACAGGGGGCCTGGAAACACCATATATTTT	CASSLSNRGPGNTIYF
TRBV4-1	TRBJ2-7	NA	NA	TGCGCCAGCAGCCAAGAGTCTACCTACGAGCAGTACTTC	CASSQESTYEQYF
TRBV5-1	TRBJ1-2	NA	NA	TGCGCCAGCAGTCCCGGGGAGCGAACCCTTGGCTACACCTTC	CASSPGERTLGYTF
TRBV7-9	TRBJ2-7	NA	NA	TGTGCCAGCAGCCAAGGGGGCAGGGGGGCCTACGAGCAGTACTTC	CASSQGGRGAYEQYF
TRBV6-5	TRBJ2-5	NA	TRBD1	TGTGCCAGCAGACCCGGGACAGGGGGCTGGGAGACCCAGTACTTC	CASRPGTGGWETQYF
TRBV5-1	TRBJ2-3	NA	TRBD2	TGCGCCAGCAGCTTGGGTGCGGGGGTCACAGATACGCAGTATTTT	CASSLGAGVTDTQYF
TRBV6-1	TRBJ2-7	NA	TRBD2	TGTGCCAGCAGTGAAGCCTTGCCCGGGGGGTTAACTCTACGTGAGCAGTACTTC	CASSEALPGGLTLREQYF
TRBV5-5	TRBJ1-2	NA	TRBD1	TGTGCCAGCAGCTTTCAGGGGGAGGGCTACACCTTC	CASSFQGEGYTF
TRBV24-1	TRBJ2-1	NA	TRBD2	TGTGCCACCAGTGATTTCGTAGCGGGTCTAGACAATGAGCAGTTCTTC	CATSDFVAGLDNEQFF
TRBV21-1	TRBJ2-7	NA	NA	TGTGCCAGCAGCAATCCCGGTGATACTAGATCATACGAGCAGTACTTC	CASSNPGDTRSYEQYF
TRBV10-3	TRBJ1-2	NA	TRBD1	TGTGCCATCGAGAGGACAGGGACCAACTATGGCTACACCTTC	CAIERTGTNYGYTF
TRBV28	TRBJ1-5	NA	NA	TGTGCCAGCAGTTTATTTTCCCTTAACCAGCCCCAGCATTTT	CASSLFSLNQPQHF